Listed here is a single T cell receptor beta chain. Its antigen is unidentified. These data are taken from a study of shared clonotypes between healthy human individuals. Profiling relied on immunoSEQ multiplex PCR, and the TCRdb table lists in-frame clones only, not all of them. The sample has approximately 340,000 clones, around 67% seen once; the top ten hold around 10%. Donors included only healthy HIV-negative adults lacking recent acute infections or vaccinations. Whole-study results and caveats: The naive CD4 repertoires of a handful of donors were compared, and around 4.7% of clonotypes were shared.

The TCR was taken from a man aged 25-45 years in good health. Sequenced material: memory CD4+ T cells sorted from blood. Subset specified: CD45RA-negative fraction.

CDR3 DNA: TGTGCCAGCAGCGTAGGTCACAATGAGCAGTTCTTC. This codes for CASSVGHNEQFF. V usage is TRBV9 and J usage is TRBJ2-1; no reliable D call. V was trimmed by 0 bases and J by 5 bases, leaving 3 bases between them. CDR3 length: 12 residues. CDR1 is SGDLS and CDR2 is YYNGEE in the germline V gene.